This TCR beta chain was recorded in a study of cytomegalovirus exposure and HLA in healthy donors. Findings of the study overall: One later analysis, an examination of the 120 validation repertoires, found that first-cohort TCR clusters tended to co-occur in them.

About this clone: Its matching antigen is unknown.

Libraries were prepared by immunoSEQ multiplex PCR; TCRdb keeps only in-frame clonotypes and omits some of them. The data hold approximately 82,000 clones, with roughly 94% observed a single time. This CDR3 spans 22 amino acids. Germline CDR1 is LGHNT and CDR2 is FRNRAP. V lost 0 bases, J lost 0 bases, and 15 bases stayed unmatched. This receptor was taken from a young woman in good health and CMV-seronegative. This chain uses TRBV12-5 with TRBJ1-6, with 9 bases identical to TRBD1. Sequenced sample: PBMCs. The chain's CDR3 is CASGLVRISGTGLYSYNSPLHF. The CDR3 bases are TGTGCTAGTGGTTTGGTACGTATTTCCGGGACAGGGCTCTACTCCTATAATTCACCCCTCCACTTT. Based on the CDR3 plus reference TRBV12-5 and TRBJ1-6, the full variable domain is DARVTQTPRHKVTEMGQEVTMRCQPILGHNTVFWYRQTMMQGLELLAYFRNRAPLDDSGMPKDRFSAEMPDATLATLKIQPSEPRDSAVYFCASGLVRISGTGLYSYNSPLHFGNGTRLTVT.